The 27 T cell receptor beta chains reported below all come from one sample, sequenced in a study of OX40 agonist ivuxolimab in advanced cancers. Only in-frame clones appear in the TCRdb table, and some are missing; sequencing was by immunoSEQ multiplex PCR. The profile covers about 93,000 clones, with 94% appearing a single time and roughly 2.8% taken by the ten largest. Sequencing used CD4+ or CD8+ T cells sorted from blood, obtained in a trial of the OX40 agonist ivuxolimab. These receptors were obtained from an adult with an advanced solid tumor such as melanoma, head and neck, liver or kidney cancer.

The chain has TRBV5-5 and TRBJ2-3; maybe TRBD2 (5 bases). V was trimmed by 1 base and J by 4 bases, leaving 13 bases between them. The CDR3 extends over 15 amino acids. The germline V gene has CDR1 SGHKS and CDR2 YYEKEE (reference sequence). The CDR3 protein is CASSLTASPPDTQYF. The CDR3 coding sequence is TGTGCCAGCAGCTTGACGGCTAGCCCGCCAGATACGCAGTATTTT.

The CDR3, as DNA: TGTGCCAGCAGCTTCGACAGGGATCCGGGCGAGCAGTACTTC. Amino acid sequence: CASSFDRDPGEQYF. The chain carries TRBV7-9 and TRBJ2-7, with TRBD1 matching 7 bases. The CDR3 runs 14 residues. Losses at the gene ends were 3 bases for V and 6 bases for J; bases not matched to a gene: 8. Germline V gives CDR1 SEHNR, CDR2 FQNEAQ (reference sequence).

This clone has only one observation. The chain joins TRBV29-1 to TRBJ2-2; D not certain. The germline V and J ends were trimmed by 0 bases and 5 bases, with 7 bases remaining between them. The germline gives CDR1 SQVTM, CDR2 ANQGSEA. CDR3 length: 13 amino acids. The CDR3 DNA reads TGCAGCGTTGAAGAGGCAATGACCGGGGAGCTGTTTTTT. Translated: CSVEEAMTGELFF.

V and J are TRBV27 and TRBJ1-2, with D possibly TRBD1 on 5 matching bases. The germline V gene encodes CDR1 MNHEY and CDR2 SMNVEV (reference sequence). There are 15 residues in the CDR3. With 0 bases removed from V and 4 bases from J, the gap between germline ends came to 12 bases. The CDR3 sequence: CASSLSRGPPYGYTF. Written as DNA, the CDR3 is TGTGCCAGCAGTTTATCGAGGGGCCCTCCCTATGGCTACACCTTC.

The chain carries TRBV5-8 and TRBJ2-1; D is ambiguous. The CDR3 sequence is 13 residues long. Trimming took 4 bases from V and 1 from J, leaving 6 bases between them. The germline V gene has CDR1 SGHTS and CDR2 YDEGEE. Here the CDR3 DNA reads TGTGCCAGCAGCCGTGGATCCTACAATGAGCAGTTCTTC. As protein: CASSRGSYNEQFF.

The DNA of the CDR3 is TGTGCCAGCAGTTACTCGGCAGGGGGGGCTGAAGCTTTCTTT. Translated, it gives CASSYSAGGAEAFF. This rearrangement joins TRBV6-5 to TRBJ1-1, with TRBD1 identical over 7 bases. Germline V gene data show CDR1 as MNHEY and CDR2 as SVGAGI. The CDR3 is 14 amino acids. The J segment lost 6 bases and the V segment lost 0 bases, leaving 4 bases of the junction unmatched.

The gene calls are TRBV27 and TRBJ1-1, with D possibly being TRBD1 (5 bases). The V and J ends lost 5 bases and 4 bases respectively, with 20 bases between them. The CDR3 is made up of 16 amino acids. From germline, CDR1 is MNHEY and CDR2 SMNVEV (reference sequence). The CDR3 protein is CASSPTGPRGFTEAFF. CDR3 coding DNA: TGTGCCAGCAGTCCTACTGGCCCCCGGGGGTTCACTGAAGCTTTCTTT.

This clone was recorded a few times. J is TRBJ2-5 and V is TRBV30; D perhaps matches TRBD2 (6 bases). The V gene's germline CDR1 is GTSNPN and CDR2 SVGIG (reference sequence). V was trimmed by 2 bases and J by 2 bases, leaving 12 bases between them. The CDR3 consists of 14 residues. This CDR3 is CAWSPGGGQETQYF. CDR3 DNA sequence: TGTGCCTGGAGTCCCGGTGGGGGGCAAGAGACCCAGTACTTC.

V is TRBV5-1 and J is TRBJ1-2; D is uncertain. Per the germline V gene, CDR1 is SGHRS and CDR2 is YFSETQ. This CDR3 is 14 amino acids long. The V and J ends lost 0 bases and 8 bases respectively, with 14 bases between them. The CDR3 DNA reads TGCGCCAGCAGCTTGGAGGTCCCGAGAGGGGGCTACACCTTC. It encodes CASSLEVPRGGYTF.

The V call is TRBV4-3, the J call TRBJ1-5; D is possibly TRBD1 (6 bases). Germline values: CDR1 LGHNA, CDR2 YSLEER. The CDR3 consists of 15 residues. Deletions cut 5 bases from V and 6 bases from J, with 17 bases between. The chain's CDR3 is CASSSGEGGGQPQHF. The CDR3 DNA is TGCGCCAGCAGCTCTGGGGAGGGAGGGGGTCAGCCCCAGCATTTT.

The gene calls are TRBV12-5 and TRBJ2-3; D is uncertain. The V gene's germline CDR1 is LGHNT and CDR2 FRNRAP. V dropped 3 bases and J dropped 6 bases, with 10 bases sitting between them. This CDR3 has 13 residues. The DNA for the CDR3 is TGTGCTAGTGGTTTCGCTAAGTGGGATACGCAGTATTTT. It yields the protein CASGFAKWDTQYF.

The J gene is TRBJ2-2, the V gene TRBV19; 8 bases align to TRBD1. J gave up 4 bases and V 0 bases, and 1 base lay outside the gene matches. CDR1 and CDR2 (germline): LNHDA, SQIVND (reference sequence). The CDR3 spans 15 residues. Here the CDR3 DNA reads TGTGCCAGTAGTATAGATACAGGGGGCACCGGGGAGCTGTTTTTT. As protein: CASSIDTGGTGELFF.

The chain carries TRBV5-5 and TRBJ1-1; D remains ambiguous. The CDR3 runs 11 residues. V dropped 6 bases and J dropped 6 bases, with 9 bases sitting between them. Per germline, CDR1 SGHKS and CDR2 YYEKEE (reference sequence). CDR3 residues: CASTLFSEAFF. The CDR3 DNA is TGTGCCAGCACTCTTTTCTCTGAAGCTTTCTTT.

The chain uses TRBV30 and TRBJ2-6; no reliable D call. Between the trimmed V and J ends, which lost 0 bases and 1 base, there was a span of 4 bases. CDR3 size: 14 residues. CDR1 and CDR2 from the germline V gene are GTSNPN and SVGIG (reference sequence). The CDR3 reads CAWSVGSGANVLTF. Written as DNA, the CDR3 is TGTGCCTGGAGTGTAGGTTCTGGGGCCAACGTCCTGACTTTC. Full variable domain (outside the CDR3, taken from reference TRBV30 and TRBJ2-6): SQTIHQWPATLVQPVGSPLSLECTVEGTSNPNLYWYRQAAGRGLQLLFYSVGIGQISSEVPQNLSASRPQDRQFILSSKKLLLSDSGFYLCAWSVGSGANVLTFGAGSRLTVL.

The J gene is TRBJ1-1, the V gene TRBV27; 9 nucleotides align to TRBD1. The V gene's germline CDR1 is MNHEY and CDR2 SMNVEV (reference sequence). This CDR3 is built from 16 residues. Unmatched junction bases numbered 8, after V lost 6 bases and J lost 0 bases. The CDR3 region is CASSKTGGPMNTEAFF. CDR3 DNA: TGTGCCAGCAGCAAGACAGGGGGGCCGATGAACACTGAAGCTTTCTTT.

V and J are TRBV4-3 and TRBJ2-4; TRBD1 matches 9 bases. CDR3 size: 15 residues. Germline V CDR1 and CDR2: LGHNA, YSLEER. V was pared by 4 bases and J by 1 base, with 2 bases of the junction left unmatched. The CDR3 is CASSRTGDAKNIQYF. Here the CDR3 DNA reads TGCGCCAGCAGCCGGACAGGGGACGCCAAAAACATTCAGTACTTC.

V is TRBV19 and J is TRBJ2-7; 9 nucleotides line up with TRBD2. V lost 6 bases, J lost 4 bases, and 7 bases stayed unmatched. CDR3 size: 14 residues. Germline lookup yields CDR1 LNHDA and CDR2 SQIVND (reference sequence). This CDR3 reads CASSLLAGPYEQYF. Here the CDR3 DNA reads TGTGCCAGTAGCCTGCTAGCGGGACCGTACGAGCAGTACTTC.

CDR3 DNA: TGTGCCAGCAGCCCCTCGACAGGGGGTGGCTATGGCTACACCTTC. Translation gives CASSPSTGGGYGYTF. J is TRBJ1-2 and V is TRBV9, with TRBD1 matching over 9 bases. The germline gives CDR1 SGDLS, CDR2 YYNGEE. The V gene end was trimmed by 4 bases and the J gene end by 4 bases; junction bases not matched to a gene: 8. This CDR3 is built from 15 residues.

The chain links TRBV6-1 to TRBJ1-5, with D hard to call. This CDR3 has 14 amino acids. Germline V gene data show CDR1 as MNHNS and CDR2 as SASEGT. V shed 6 bases and J shed 0 bases, with 9 bases lying between them. CDR3 in DNA: TGTGCCAGCAGCTCGGGCGATAGCAATCAGCCCCAGCATTTT. This sequence encodes CASSSGDSNQPQHF.

This chain uses TRBV2 with TRBJ2-6; the match to TRBD1 covers 8 bases. The J segment lost 0 bases and the V segment lost 1 base, leaving 5 bases of the junction unmatched. Germline V CDR1 and CDR2: SNHLY, FYNNEI. There are 18 residues in the CDR3. CDR3 sequence: CASSEEGQVFSGANVLTF. The CDR3 DNA reads as TGTGCCAGCAGTGAAGAGGGACAGGTATTCTCTGGGGCCAACGTCCTGACTTTC.

The rearrangement links TRBV19 to TRBJ2-5; D may be TRBD2 (6 bases). V was shortened by 4 bases and J by 5 bases, with 17 bases between the two germline ends. Germline V gene data show CDR1 as LNHDA and CDR2 as SQIVND (reference sequence). The CDR3 runs to 15 residues. CDR3: CASSTGLSVSETQYF. The CDR3 DNA reads TGTGCCAGTAGTACGGGACTCTCAGTAAGCGAGACCCAGTACTTC.

This sequence joins TRBV5-1 and TRBJ1-1; D gene ambiguous. V lost 4 bases to trimming and J lost 0 bases, with 13 bases between them. Germline V gene data show CDR1 as SGHRS and CDR2 as YFSETQ. The CDR3 is 15 amino acids. CDR3: CASSARAVMNTEAFF. The CDR3 DNA reads as TGCGCCAGCAGCGCGAGGGCTGTCATGAACACTGAAGCTTTCTTT.

V is TRBV6-5 and J is TRBJ1-1; 8 nucleotides align to TRBD1. CDR1 is MNHEY, CDR2 SVGAGI, per germline. V gave up 4 bases and J gave up 1 base; unmatched junction bases: 5. The CDR3 is 15 amino acids. The CDR3 region is CASSWGTGGNTEAFF. The DNA for the CDR3 is TGTGCCAGCAGTTGGGGGACAGGAGGGAACACTGAAGCTTTCTTT.

This clone was seen only once. This rearrangement joins TRBV5-1 to TRBJ2-5; the D gene is possibly TRBD2 (6 bases). Trimming removed 1 base from V and 4 bases from J, with 14 bases in between. CDR3 size: 15 residues. From germline, CDR1 is SGHRS and CDR2 YFSETQ. The DNA for the CDR3 is TGCGCCAGCAGCTTGTCCCCCATGGGGGGAGAGACCCAGTACTTC. Its translation is CASSLSPMGGETQYF. Using reference TRBV5-1 and TRBJ2-5 for the parts outside the CDR3, the full variable domain is KAGVTQTPRYLIKTRGQQVTLSCSPISGHRSVSWYQQTPGQGLQFLFEYFSETQRNKGNFPGRFSGRQFSNSRSEMNVSTLELGDSALYLCASSLSPMGGETQYFGPGTRLLVL.

The CDR3 protein is CASSFSNEQFF. The CDR3 DNA reads as TGTGCCAGCAGTTTCTCCAATGAGCAGTTCTTC. The V call is TRBV27, the J call TRBJ2-1; no clear D. In germline, CDR1 is MNHEY, CDR2 SMNVEV (reference sequence). CDR3 length: 11 amino acids. Trimming took 3 bases from V and 6 from J, leaving 3 bases between them.

The chain is built from TRBV5-1 and TRBJ1-3; D gene ambiguous. Germline V gene sequence: CDR1 SGHRS, CDR2 YFSETQ. Trimming removed 3 bases from V and 9 bases from J, with 7 bases in between. This CDR3 has 11 residues. CDR3 DNA: TGCGCCAGCAGCTCGTCGGGCACCATATATTTT. This encodes CASSSSGTIYF.

The chain employs TRBV2 and TRBJ1-4, with 7 bases that match TRBD1. Germline CDR1 is SNHLY and CDR2 is FYNNEI. The CDR3 length is 14 residues. The V gene end was trimmed by 8 bases and the J gene end by 2 bases; junction bases not matched to a gene: 5. As DNA, the CDR3 is TGTGCCAGCGCGACAGGGTGGACTAATGAAAAACTGTTTTTT. Encoded protein: CASATGWTNEKLFF.